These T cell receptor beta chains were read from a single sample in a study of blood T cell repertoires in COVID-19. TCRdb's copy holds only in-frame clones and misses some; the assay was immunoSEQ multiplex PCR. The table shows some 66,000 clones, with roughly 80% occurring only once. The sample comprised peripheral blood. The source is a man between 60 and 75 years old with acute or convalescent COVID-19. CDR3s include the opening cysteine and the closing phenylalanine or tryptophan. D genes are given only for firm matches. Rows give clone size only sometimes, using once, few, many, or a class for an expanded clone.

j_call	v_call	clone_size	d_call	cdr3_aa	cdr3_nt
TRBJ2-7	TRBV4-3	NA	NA	CASSQGRGGAYEQYF	TGCGCCAGCAGCCAAGGTCGTGGGGGGGCTTACGAGCAGTACTTC
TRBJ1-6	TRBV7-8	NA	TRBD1	CASSLEGTGRSPLHF	TGTGCCAGCAGCTTAGAGGGGACAGGGCGATCACCCCTCCACTTT
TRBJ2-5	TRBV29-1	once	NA	CSVEAQIRTDMQETQYF	TGCAGCGTTGAAGCACAAATACGGACAGACATGCAAGAGACCCAGTACTTC
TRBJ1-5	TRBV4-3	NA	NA	CASSAHAGDGNQPQHF	TGCGCCAGCAGTGCCCACGCGGGGGATGGGAATCAGCCCCAGCATTTT
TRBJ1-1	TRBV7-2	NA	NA	CASSARQSNTEAFF	TGTGCCAGCAGCGCCCGACAGTCGAACACTGAAGCTTTCTTT
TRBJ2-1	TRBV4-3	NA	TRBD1	CASSPDRGPEQFF	TGCGCCAGCAGCCCGGACAGGGGGCCAGAGCAGTTCTTC
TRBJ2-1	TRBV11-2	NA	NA	CASSRTPDNEQFF	TGTGCCAGCAGCCGGACACCTGACAATGAGCAGTTCTTC
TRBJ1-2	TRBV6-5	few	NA	CASSYWGSNYGYTF	TGTGCCAGCAGTTACTGGGGCAGTAACTATGGCTACACCTTC
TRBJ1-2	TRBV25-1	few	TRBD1	CASSPGQGGRYTF	TGTGCCAGCAGCCCCGGACAGGGAGGCCGCTACACCTTC
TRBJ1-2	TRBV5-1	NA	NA	CASSSEGLYGYTF	TGCGCCAGCAGTTCTGAGGGCCTTTATGGCTACACCTTC
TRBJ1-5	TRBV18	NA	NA	CASSSLDSNQPQHF	TGTGCCAGCTCAAGCTTAGATAGCAATCAGCCCCAGCATTTT
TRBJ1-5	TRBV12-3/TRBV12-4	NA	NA	CASSLRLGQPQHF	TGTGCCAGCAGTTTGAGGTTAGGCCAGCCCCAGCATTTT
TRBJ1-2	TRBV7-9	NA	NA	CASSIRVNYGYTF	TGTGCCAGCAGCATCAGGGTTAACTATGGCTACACCTTC
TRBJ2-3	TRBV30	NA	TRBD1	CAWSVRRTGRTDTQYF	TGTGCCTGGAGTGTACGGAGGACAGGGCGAACAGATACGCAGTATTTT
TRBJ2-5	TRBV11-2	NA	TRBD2	CASNGGLAAEETQYF	TGTGCCAGCAACGGGGGACTAGCGGCCGAAGAGACCCAGTACTTC
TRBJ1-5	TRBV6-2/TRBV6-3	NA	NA	CASSDRDGGINQPQHF	TGTGCCAGCAGTGACCGGGACGGGGGAATCAATCAGCCCCAGCATTTT
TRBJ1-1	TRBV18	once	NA	CASSPGQLRNEAFF	TGTGCCAGCTCACCAGGACAGCTCCGTAATGAAGCTTTCTTT
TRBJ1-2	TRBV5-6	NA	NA	CASSRPGQGGDGYTF	TGTGCCAGCAGCCGCCCAGGGCAGGGCGGGGATGGCTACACCTTC
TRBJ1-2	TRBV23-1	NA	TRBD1	CASRTGGANYGYTF	TGCGCCAGCAGGACAGGGGGCGCCAACTATGGCTACACCTTC
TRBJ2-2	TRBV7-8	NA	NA	CASSLGLNLPRLELFF	TGTGCCAGCAGCCTTGGACTGAACCTCCCAAGACTGGAGCTGTTTTTT
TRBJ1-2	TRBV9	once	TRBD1	CASSAGQGNYGYTF	TGTGCCAGCAGCGCGGGACAGGGAAACTATGGCTACACCTTC
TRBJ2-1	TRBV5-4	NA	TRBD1	CASSFDRVRNEQFF	TGTGCCAGCAGCTTTGACAGGGTAAGGAATGAGCAGTTCTTC
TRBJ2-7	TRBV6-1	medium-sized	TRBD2	CASSEVAGDTYEQYF	TGTGCCAGCAGTGAAGTAGCGGGGGACACCTACGAGCAGTACTTC
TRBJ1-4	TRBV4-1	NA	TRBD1	CASSQEGQGINEKLFF	TGCGCCAGCAGCCAAGAAGGACAGGGGATTAATGAAAAACTGTTTTTT
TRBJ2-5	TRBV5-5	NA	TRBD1	CASSQDRGRETQYF	TGTGCCAGCAGTCAGGACAGGGGTCGGGAGACCCAGTACTTC
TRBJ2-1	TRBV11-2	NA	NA	CASSLAGNSGDEQFF	TGTGCCAGCAGCTTAGCCGGGAACTCGGGCGATGAGCAGTTCTTC
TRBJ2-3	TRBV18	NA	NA	CASSPGGTGISDTQYF	TGTGCCAGCTCACCGGGGGGGACAGGCATTTCAGATACGCAGTATTTT
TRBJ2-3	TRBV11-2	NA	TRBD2	CASRFSGGQGDTQYF	TGTGCCAGCAGATTTAGCGGGGGGCAGGGAGATACGCAGTATTTT
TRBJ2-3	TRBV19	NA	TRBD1	CASSFQGAQDTQYF	TGTGCCAGTAGTTTTCAGGGGGCGCAAGATACGCAGTATTTT
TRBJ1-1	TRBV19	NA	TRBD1	CASTGQGGTEAFF	TGTGCCAGTACCGGACAGGGCGGCACTGAAGCTTTCTTT
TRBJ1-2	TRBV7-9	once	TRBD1	CASSSPYPGQADYGYTF	TGTGCCAGCAGCTCCCCATACCCGGGACAGGCGGACTATGGCTACACCTTC
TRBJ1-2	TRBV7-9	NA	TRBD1	CASSLDRGYGYTF	TGTGCCAGCAGCTTAGACAGGGGCTATGGCTACACCTTC
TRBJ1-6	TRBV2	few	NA	CASSEGQGGSPLHF	TGTGCCAGCAGTGAAGGGCAGGGAGGATCACCCCTCCACTTT
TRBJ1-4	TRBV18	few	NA	CASSSDSSNEKLFF	TGTGCCAGCTCATCGGACAGCTCTAATGAAAAACTGTTTTTT
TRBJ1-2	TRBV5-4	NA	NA	CASSPGSQGNYGYTF	TGTGCCAGCAGCCCAGGGTCCCAGGGTAACTATGGCTACACCTTC
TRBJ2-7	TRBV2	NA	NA	CASSRTFEQYF	TGTGCCAGCAGTAGGACATTCGAGCAGTACTTC
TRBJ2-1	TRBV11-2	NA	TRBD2	CASSHGLAGGDEQFF	TGTGCCAGCAGTCACGGACTAGCGGGAGGGGATGAGCAGTTCTTC
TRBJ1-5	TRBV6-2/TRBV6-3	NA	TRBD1	CASSYSFDYRGDQPQHF	TGTGCCAGCAGTTACTCGTTCGATTACAGGGGCGATCAGCCCCAGCATTTT
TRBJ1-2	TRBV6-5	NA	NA	CASRGSGGYTF	TGTGCCAGCAGGGGGAGTGGTGGCTACACCTTC
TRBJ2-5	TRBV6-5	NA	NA	CASGGTKQETQYF	TGTGCCAGCGGAGGGACGAAGCAAGAGACCCAGTACTTC
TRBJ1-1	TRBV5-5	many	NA	CASSPNSGKNTEAFF	TGTGCCAGCAGCCCCAACTCCGGGAAGAACACTGAAGCTTTCTTT
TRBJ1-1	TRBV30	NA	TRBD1	CAWSRDRATEAFF	TGTGCCTGGAGTCGGGACAGGGCCACTGAAGCTTTCTTT
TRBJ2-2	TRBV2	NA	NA	CASSVQGPNTGELFF	TGTGCCAGCAGCGTCCAGGGGCCGAACACCGGGGAGCTGTTTTTT
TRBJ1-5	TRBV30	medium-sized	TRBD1	CAWSTRDRAAQHF	TGTGCCTGGAGTACTCGGGACAGGGCGGCCCAGCATTTT
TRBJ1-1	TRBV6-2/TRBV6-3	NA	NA	CASSYSERRSYTEAFF	TGTGCCAGCAGTTACTCGGAGAGACGGAGTTACACTGAAGCTTTCTTT
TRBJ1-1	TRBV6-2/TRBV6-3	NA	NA	CASRPLSQGVARSTEAFF	TGTGCCAGCAGGCCTCTGAGCCAGGGTGTTGCCAGGAGCACTGAAGCTTTCTTT
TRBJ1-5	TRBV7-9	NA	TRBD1	CASSPGTEYQPQHF	TGTGCCAGCAGCCCGGGGACAGAATATCAGCCCCAGCATTTT
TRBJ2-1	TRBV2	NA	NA	CASGQDTINEQFF	TGTGCCAGTGGTCAGGACACCATCAATGAGCAGTTCTTC
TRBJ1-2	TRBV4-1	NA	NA	CASSQDGQRQGYTF	TGCGCCAGCAGCCAAGATGGCCAGCGACAGGGCTACACCTTC
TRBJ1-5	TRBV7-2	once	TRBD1	CASSLLDRGNQPQHF	TGTGCCAGCAGCTTACTTGACAGGGGTAATCAGCCCCAGCATTTT
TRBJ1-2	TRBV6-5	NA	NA	CASSLTGDDGYTF	TGTGCCAGCAGTTTGACAGGTGACGATGGCTACACCTTC
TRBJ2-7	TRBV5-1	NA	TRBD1	CASSLDRANYEQYF	TGCGCCAGCAGTCTGGACAGGGCAAACTACGAGCAGTACTTC
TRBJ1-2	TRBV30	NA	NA	CAWSAYLGGSYGYTF	TGTGCCTGGAGTGCCTACCTAGGGGGTTCCTATGGCTACACCTTC
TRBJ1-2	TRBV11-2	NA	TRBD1	CASRRTGGQSYGYTF	TGTGCCAGCAGGCGAACAGGGGGGCAGTCCTATGGCTACACCTTC
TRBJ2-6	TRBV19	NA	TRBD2	CASSSGTSGTSGANVLTF	TGTGCCAGTAGTTCCGGGACTAGCGGTACCTCTGGGGCCAACGTCCTGACTTTC
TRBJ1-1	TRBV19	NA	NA	CASTQGLEAFF	TGTGCCAGCACCCAGGGTCTTGAAGCTTTCTTT
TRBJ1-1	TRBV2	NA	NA	CASGRQGPEAFF	TGTGCCAGCGGTAGGCAGGGCCCTGAAGCTTTCTTT
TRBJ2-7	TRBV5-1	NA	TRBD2	CASQPGLAGGFYEQYF	TGCGCCAGCCAGCCGGGACTAGCGGGGGGGTTCTACGAGCAGTACTTC
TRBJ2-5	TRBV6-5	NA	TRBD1	CASIPGQGAETQYF	TGTGCCAGCATCCCGGGACAGGGGGCGGAGACCCAGTACTTC